The source of this TCR beta chain is a study of blood T cell repertoires in COVID-19. Turning to the study itself: PBMCs, B-cell-depleted T cells, or T cells provided the cDNA or gDNA that made up the material.

Germline assignment: CDR1 LNHDA and CDR2 SQIVND (reference sequence). The CDR3 sequence is 14 residues long. V was clipped by 5 bases and J by 1 base; unmatched bases: 5. Study processing details: Reference gene primer amplification in the assay estimated nucleated cell counts. Clones were read by immunoSEQ multiplex PCR, and TCRdb kept only the in-frame ones, dropping some. That table furnishes V, J and clone size, whereas the DNA furnished D and trimming. The table lists roughly 300,000 clones, approximately 92% of them singletons. Each participant's cohort was designated according to participant-reported clinical history. Each recovered donor of Cohort 3 presented with two negative PCRs, clearance, or symptom resolution.

The sequencing sample was made of PBMCs or T cells enriched from blood (not recorded which). The TCR was taken from a woman aged 25 to 45 who had recovered from COVID-19. This chain connects TRBV19 to TRBJ2-7; 7 bases map to TRBD1. Here the CDR3 reads CASSRQGFSYEQYF. CDR3 nucleotides: TGTGCCAGTAGTCGACAGGGTTTTTCCTACGAGCAGTACTTC. Full variable domain (outside the CDR3, taken from reference TRBV19 and TRBJ2-7): DGGITQSPKYLFRKEGQNVTLSCEQNLNHDAMYWYRQDPGQGLRLIYYSQIVNDFQKGDIAEGYSVSREKKESFPLTVTSAQKNPTAFYLCASSRQGFSYEQYFGPGTRLTVT.